Each of the 4 T cell receptor beta chains below was sequenced from the same sample in a study of T cell responses to AZD1222 COVID-19 vaccine. Produced via immunoSEQ multiplex PCR; TCRdb's table is partial and in-frame only. The sample lists approximately 89,000 clones; roughly 94% were seen once. The starting material was peripheral blood, obtained on day 0 of AZD1222 vaccination. The receptors here all came from an adult in good health.

The chain links TRBV12-3 or TRBV12-4 to TRBJ2-5, with D possibly being TRBD1 or TRBD2 (5 bases each). V was pared by 6 bases and J by 5 bases, with 10 bases between. This CDR3 region has 12 residues. The CDR3 region is CASRGRWETQYF. The CDR3 DNA sequence: TGTGCCAGCAGGGGACGTTGGGAGACCCAGTACTTC.

The chain combines TRBV5-5 with TRBJ2-1, with D unclear. The CDR3 has 13 amino acids. Between the trimmed V and J ends, which lost 4 bases and 1 base, there was a span of 6 bases. Germline V gene sequence: CDR1 SGHKS, CDR2 YYEKEE (reference sequence). The DNA of the CDR3 is TGTGCCAGCAGCCTGGGATCCTACAATGAGCAGTTCTTC. This sequence encodes CASSLGSYNEQFF.

The gene calls are TRBV3-1 (or the pseudogene TRBV3-2) and TRBJ2-3, with 9 bases that match TRBD2. Germline V gene lookup returns CDR1 LGHDT and CDR2 YNNKEL (reference sequence). The CDR3 totals 16 residues. V lost 2 bases and J lost 2; bases outside the gene matches: 5. CDR3 coding DNA: TGTGCCAGCAGCCAACCTCTAGCGGGGATCACAGATACGCAGTATTTT. This gives the protein CASSQPLAGITDTQYF.

The chain employs TRBV5-8 and TRBJ2-5; 10 nucleotides align to TRBD2. The CDR3 runs to 18 residues. Germline trimming cut 4 bases from V and 4 bases from J; bases unmatched to any gene: 16. Germline loops: CDR1 SGHTS, CDR2 YDEGEE. CDR3 residues: CASSDGTSANAGLETQYF. The CDR3 nucleotides read TGTGCCAGCAGCGACGGGACTAGCGCAAACGCGGGTTTAGAGACCCAGTACTTC. Filled out from reference TRBV5-8 and TRBJ2-5, the complete variable domain reads EAGVTQSPTHLIKTRGQQATLRCSPISGHTSVYWYQQALGLGLQFLLWYDEGEERNRGNFPPRFSGRQFPNYSSELNVNALELEDSALYLCASSDGTSANAGLETQYFGPGTRLLVL.